Listed below are T cell receptor beta chains from one sample, sequenced in a study of CD8 T cells in acute hepatitis C reinfection. Sequencing was performed with immunoSEQ multiplex PCR; in TCRdb, only in-frame clones are kept and a portion is missing. This repertoire shows about 38,000 clones, 85% to 90% found once; its top ten account for 0.4% to 0.6%. Sequenced: naive CD8+ T cells from PBMCs. These receptors were taken from a man between 25 and 39 years old with chronic hepatitis C. Both conserved end residues are part of each CDR3. The D gene is left open where the match is weak. Expanded clones are given a class, and other clones once, few, many or no size at all.

d_call: TRBD1; v_call: TRBV7-9; clone_size: NA; j_call: TRBJ2-1; cdr3_nt: TGTGCCAGCAGATTTACAGGGGGATTGGACAATGAGCAGTTCTTC; cdr3_aa: CASRFTGGLDNEQFF
d_call: TRBD1; v_call: TRBV7-9; clone_size: NA; j_call: TRBJ2-1; cdr3_nt: TGTGCCAGCAGCGCCGGGACAGCGTACAATGAGCAGTTCTTC; cdr3_aa: CASSAGTAYNEQFF
d_call: NA; v_call: TRBV7-9; clone_size: NA; j_call: TRBJ1-1; cdr3_nt: TGTGCCAGCAGACCCGGGACGACCACTGAAGCTTTCTTT; cdr3_aa: CASRPGTTTEAFF
d_call: TRBD1; v_call: TRBV11-2; clone_size: NA; j_call: TRBJ2-5; cdr3_nt: TGTGCCAGCAGTAAGCGAACAGGGGACGAGTTGGGGACCCAGTACTTC; cdr3_aa: CASSKRTGDELGTQYF
d_call: TRBD1; v_call: TRBV7-9; clone_size: NA; j_call: TRBJ1-4; cdr3_nt: TGTGCCAGCAGCGAGCAGGGGGCGGTTAATGAAAAACTGTTTTTT; cdr3_aa: CASSEQGAVNEKLFF
d_call: TRBD1; v_call: TRBV19; clone_size: NA; j_call: TRBJ1-2; cdr3_nt: TGTGCCAGTAGTCTCGCCCAGGGGGCGAATCCTGGCTACACCTTC; cdr3_aa: CASSLAQGANPGYTF
d_call: NA; v_call: TRBV21-1; clone_size: NA; j_call: TRBJ1-2; cdr3_nt: TGTGCCAGCAGCAAAGAAAGCCAGGGGACAGGGAATGGCTACACCTTC; cdr3_aa: CASSKESQGTGNGYTF
d_call: TRBD2; v_call: TRBV6-5; clone_size: NA; j_call: TRBJ2-7; cdr3_nt: TGTGCCAGCAGTTACTCGGGGGACTACTCCTACGAGCAGTACTTC; cdr3_aa: CASSYSGDYSYEQYF
d_call: NA; v_call: TRBV6-1; clone_size: NA; j_call: TRBJ1-5; cdr3_nt: TGTGCCAGCAGAGAAGACCCGCTGGGCAATCAGCCCCAGCATTTT; cdr3_aa: CASREDPLGNQPQHF
d_call: NA; v_call: TRBV10-3; clone_size: NA; j_call: TRBJ1-1; cdr3_nt: TGTGCCATCAGTGAGTCGAGAGGGAGTGAAGCTTTCTTT; cdr3_aa: CAISESRGSEAFF
d_call: NA; v_call: TRBV19; clone_size: NA; j_call: TRBJ1-4; cdr3_nt: TGTGCCAGTAGTGCCGGGACCGGGAATGAAAAACTGTTTTTT; cdr3_aa: CASSAGTGNEKLFF
d_call: NA; v_call: TRBV21-1; clone_size: NA; j_call: TRBJ1-5; cdr3_nt: TGTGCCAGCAGCAAAATTGGATCCAATCAGCCCCAGCATTTT; cdr3_aa: CASSKIGSNQPQHF
d_call: NA; v_call: TRBV19; clone_size: NA; j_call: TRBJ2-1; cdr3_nt: TGTGCCAGTAGTCCGGACAGCTTTAATGAGCAGTTCTTC; cdr3_aa: CASSPDSFNEQFF
d_call: NA; v_call: TRBV6-5; clone_size: NA; j_call: TRBJ2-7; cdr3_nt: TGTGCCAGCAGTTACGTACAGGGCTCCTACGAGCAGTACTTC; cdr3_aa: CASSYVQGSYEQYF
d_call: NA; v_call: TRBV7-7; clone_size: NA; j_call: TRBJ2-7; cdr3_nt: TGTGCTAGCAGCTTTACTAGGGGCTACGAGCAGTACTTC; cdr3_aa: CASSFTRGYEQYF
d_call: TRBD2; v_call: TRBV18; clone_size: NA; j_call: TRBJ2-7; cdr3_nt: TGTGCCAGCTCACCGCGGGACAGCGGGAGGGAGAACTACGAGCAGTACTTC; cdr3_aa: CASSPRDSGRENYEQYF
d_call: NA; v_call: TRBV16; clone_size: NA; j_call: TRBJ1-3; cdr3_nt: TGTGCCAGCAGCCAATGGAAGACAGGAAAACACTCTGGAAACACCATATATTTT; cdr3_aa: CASSQWKTGKHSGNTIYF
d_call: TRBD1; v_call: TRBV15; clone_size: once; j_call: TRBJ2-7; cdr3_nt: TGTGCCACCAGCAAGTGGGACAGGGCCCAGTACTTC; cdr3_aa: CATSKWDRAQYF
d_call: TRBD1; v_call: TRBV11-3; clone_size: NA; j_call: TRBJ2-5; cdr3_nt: TGTGCCAGCAGCTTAGGGGGACAGGGCCTTCAAGAGACCCAGTACTTC; cdr3_aa: CASSLGGQGLQETQYF
d_call: TRBD1; v_call: TRBV29-1; clone_size: NA; j_call: TRBJ1-2; cdr3_nt: TGCAGCGTGGAAGGACAGGGAGAAATCTATGGCTACACCTTC; cdr3_aa: CSVEGQGEIYGYTF
d_call: NA; v_call: TRBV6-1; clone_size: NA; j_call: TRBJ2-1; cdr3_nt: TGTGCCAGCAGTTATCGGGAGTGGGAGCAGTTCTTC; cdr3_aa: CASSYREWEQFF
d_call: NA; v_call: TRBV27; clone_size: NA; j_call: TRBJ1-2; cdr3_nt: TGTGCCAGCAGTTTGGGGGTTAACTATGGCTACACCTTC; cdr3_aa: CASSLGVNYGYTF
d_call: NA; v_call: TRBV19; clone_size: NA; j_call: TRBJ1-5; cdr3_nt: TGTGCCAGTAGTCCCGGACTTAGCAATCAGCCCCAGCATTTT; cdr3_aa: CASSPGLSNQPQHF
d_call: NA; v_call: TRBV27; clone_size: NA; j_call: TRBJ1-5; cdr3_nt: TGTGCCAGCAGTTTTAGGGGGGATCAGCCCCAGCATTTT; cdr3_aa: CASSFRGDQPQHF
d_call: NA; v_call: TRBV11-2; clone_size: once; j_call: TRBJ2-7; cdr3_nt: TGTGCCAGCAGCTCGACAACCGGGAACGAATACAACGAGCAGTACTTC; cdr3_aa: CASSSTTGNEYNEQYF
d_call: TRBD1; v_call: TRBV6-5; clone_size: NA; j_call: TRBJ2-7; cdr3_nt: TGTGCCAGCAGGACGGGACAGGTCTACGAGCAGTACTTC; cdr3_aa: CASRTGQVYEQYF
d_call: NA; v_call: TRBV27; clone_size: NA; j_call: TRBJ1-5; cdr3_nt: TGTGCCAGCAGGGGGTTAGATAGCAATCAGCCCCAGCATTTT; cdr3_aa: CASRGLDSNQPQHF
d_call: NA; v_call: TRBV19; clone_size: NA; j_call: TRBJ2-7; cdr3_nt: TGTGCCAGTAGTATAGATGGTAGCACCGAGCAGTACTTC; cdr3_aa: CASSIDGSTEQYF
d_call: TRBD1; v_call: TRBV7-6; clone_size: NA; j_call: TRBJ2-1; cdr3_nt: TGTGCCAGCAGCTTAGCGAGGTGGCAGGGGGCCGACAATGAGCAGTTCTTC; cdr3_aa: CASSLARWQGADNEQFF
d_call: NA; v_call: TRBV7-8; clone_size: NA; j_call: TRBJ1-2; cdr3_nt: TGTGCCAGCAGCTTATCGGCAGGGACCTTCATTGATGGCTACACCTTC; cdr3_aa: CASSLSAGTFIDGYTF
d_call: NA; v_call: TRBV4-1; clone_size: NA; j_call: TRBJ2-5; cdr3_nt: TGCGCCAGCAGCCAACCACAGGACCAGGAGACCCAGTACTTC; cdr3_aa: CASSQPQDQETQYF
d_call: NA; v_call: TRBV9; clone_size: NA; j_call: TRBJ1-3; cdr3_nt: TGTGCCAGCAGCGTATCAGGGGCGGGAAACACCATATATTTT; cdr3_aa: CASSVSGAGNTIYF
d_call: NA; v_call: TRBV6-1; clone_size: NA; j_call: TRBJ1-4; cdr3_nt: TGTGCCAGCAGTGAAGCAGGGGCCGGGGCTAATGAAAAACTGTTTTTT; cdr3_aa: CASSEAGAGANEKLFF
d_call: TRBD2; v_call: TRBV13; clone_size: NA; j_call: TRBJ2-3; cdr3_nt: TGTGCCAGCAGCTCCGTCCTTAGCGGGAATACGCAGTATTTT; cdr3_aa: CASSSVLSGNTQYF
d_call: NA; v_call: TRBV13; clone_size: NA; j_call: TRBJ1-2; cdr3_nt: TGTGCCAGCAAGTCTGTGATGGGGGACTATGGCTACACCTTC; cdr3_aa: CASKSVMGDYGYTF
d_call: NA; v_call: TRBV19; clone_size: NA; j_call: TRBJ2-2; cdr3_nt: TGTGCCAGTAGTTGGGGGACCGGGGAGCTGTTTTTT; cdr3_aa: CASSWGTGELFF
d_call: TRBD1; v_call: TRBV19; clone_size: NA; j_call: TRBJ2-7; cdr3_nt: TGTGCCAGTAGATTGGGGAAGTCGACAGGGTACTCCTACGAGCAGTACTTC; cdr3_aa: CASRLGKSTGYSYEQYF